The clone carrying this T cell receptor beta chain was observed a few times. The target antigen is unknown. Repertoires were generated with immunoSEQ multiplex PCR, while TCRdb's copy carries only in-frame clones and drops some. This table holds tens of thousands of clones, about 83% found once. These data are taken from a study of radiotherapy plus CTLA-4 blockade in lung cancer. Study conclusions and caveats: Increased serum interferon-beta after radiation also reportedly predicted response strongly. Expansion in blood of tumor-derived TCR clones was seen after radiotherapy plus ipilimumab.

Patients with chemo-refractory metastatic non-small-cell lung cancer received focal radiation plus CTLA-4 blockade with ipilimumab. The germline gives CDR1 MGHRA, CDR2 YSYEKL. The CDR3 contains 15 residues. Unmatched junction bases numbered 7, after V lost 1 base and J lost 6 bases. The clonotype was recovered from a human donor with non-small cell lung cancer whose response to radiotherapy plus ipilimumab could not be evaluated. The chain recombines TRBV4-1 with TRBJ1-2; 8 bases line up with TRBD1. The sequences come from peripheral blood, collected from a patient treated with radiotherapy plus ipilimumab. The CDR3 spells CASSQGTGKRDGYTF. CDR3 in DNA: TGCGCCAGCAGCCAAGGGACAGGGAAGAGAGATGGCTACACCTTC.